The clone carrying this T cell receptor beta chain was picked up one time. This record belongs to a study of blood T cell repertoires in COVID-19. Background on the study: Specimens from acute and convalescent COVID-19 originated in the United States, Italy and Spain. T cells, B-cell-depleted T cells, or PBMCs provided the cDNA or gDNA that served as material.

Source study methods: Amplification from reference gene primers served as the basis for estimated nucleated cell counts. Using immunoSEQ multiplex PCR, the repertoire was profiled, and TCRdb retains in-frame clones only, with some absent. That table supplies the V and J calls and clone size; D and trimming were determined from the DNA. The sample has about 280,000 clones, over 75% seen once; the top ten hold less than 10%. Germline lookup yields CDR1 SGHDT and CDR2 YYEEEE. The length of the CDR3 is 15 residues. J gave up 7 bases and V 4 bases, and 10 bases lay outside the gene matches. V is TRBV5-6 and J is TRBJ1-2, with 10 bases fitting TRBD1. Sequencing was performed on peripheral blood. The source of this sequence is a man aged 18 to 29 with active or convalescent COVID-19. CDR3 nucleotide sequence: TGTGCCAGCAGCCCGGACAGGGGGTGGGCAACTGGCTACACCTTC. It yields the protein CASSPDRGWATGYTF.